This is a list of T cell receptor beta chains from one sample in a study of cytomegalovirus exposure and HLA in healthy donors. TCRdb keeps only in-frame clones here, not all; method: immunoSEQ multiplex PCR. The sample has under 200,000 clones, 70% to 90% seen once. Sequenced input: PBMCs. The origin of the receptors is a woman between 18 and 29 years old in good health and CMV-seronegative. Each CDR3 is given with its conserved first and last residue. The order of the fields is CDR3 protein, CDR3 length, V gene, J gene.

cdr3_aa: CASSPGQASNQPQHF
cdr3_length: 15
v_call: TRBV5-1
j_call: TRBJ1-5

cdr3_aa: CASSLLDTYQETQYF
cdr3_length: 15
v_call: TRBV4-1
j_call: TRBJ2-5

cdr3_aa: CASSVQILAKNIQYF
cdr3_length: 15
v_call: TRBV19
j_call: TRBJ2-4

cdr3_aa: CASRTDREAGGYTF
cdr3_length: 14
v_call: TRBV28
j_call: TRBJ1-2

cdr3_aa: CASSFTSGTYEQYF
cdr3_length: 14
v_call: TRBV27
j_call: TRBJ2-7

cdr3_aa: CASSIPDRVSGYTF
cdr3_length: 14
v_call: TRBV28
j_call: TRBJ1-2

cdr3_aa: CASSSIAGVNTGELFF
cdr3_length: 16
v_call: TRBV5-4
j_call: TRBJ2-2

cdr3_aa: CSARLDTTVYF
cdr3_length: 11
v_call: TRBV20-1
j_call: TRBJ1-5

cdr3_aa: CASSDGRKHSYEQYF
cdr3_length: 15
v_call: TRBV6-1
j_call: TRBJ2-7

cdr3_aa: CASSQTEGQPQHF
cdr3_length: 13
v_call: TRBV7-3
j_call: TRBJ1-5

cdr3_aa: CASSPGSSYNEQFF
cdr3_length: 14
v_call: TRBV28
j_call: TRBJ2-1

cdr3_aa: CASFWDRGISEQFF
cdr3_length: 14
v_call: TRBV18
j_call: TRBJ2-1

cdr3_aa: CASSQGLVNIQYF
cdr3_length: 13
v_call: TRBV19
j_call: TRBJ2-4

cdr3_aa: CASSPGLGSSYNEQFF
cdr3_length: 16
v_call: TRBV19
j_call: TRBJ2-1

cdr3_aa: CASRQGQSYEQYF
cdr3_length: 13
v_call: TRBV6-1
j_call: TRBJ2-7

cdr3_aa: CASSLAGGPYNEQFF
cdr3_length: 15
v_call: TRBV13
j_call: TRBJ2-1

cdr3_aa: CASSLTGVEAFF
cdr3_length: 12
v_call: TRBV5-1
j_call: TRBJ1-1

cdr3_aa: CASSFRTSGTNTGELFF
cdr3_length: 17
v_call: TRBV11-2
j_call: TRBJ2-2

cdr3_aa: CAGSREDYGYTF
cdr3_length: 12
v_call: TRBV7-9
j_call: TRBJ1-2

cdr3_aa: CASSNGLAGAYEQYF
cdr3_length: 15
v_call: TRBV5-1
j_call: TRBJ2-7

cdr3_aa: CSVVRALNTEAFF
cdr3_length: 13
v_call: TRBV29-1
j_call: TRBJ1-1

cdr3_aa: CASRPIDRALSGYTF
cdr3_length: 15
v_call: TRBV6-1
j_call: TRBJ1-2

cdr3_aa: CASSISGSRDTQYF
cdr3_length: 14
v_call: TRBV5-1
j_call: TRBJ2-3

cdr3_aa: CASKPGQLNTEAFF
cdr3_length: 14
v_call: TRBV19
j_call: TRBJ1-1

cdr3_aa: CSSSLFIGADQPQHF
cdr3_length: 15
v_call: TRBV7-9
j_call: TRBJ1-5

cdr3_aa: CASSVRDGEQFF
cdr3_length: 12
v_call: TRBV10-1
j_call: TRBJ2-1

cdr3_aa: CASSSEIQQETQYF
cdr3_length: 14
v_call: TRBV11-2
j_call: TRBJ2-5

cdr3_aa: CASSAHRGLGEKLFF
cdr3_length: 15
v_call: TRBV9
j_call: TRBJ1-4

cdr3_aa: CASSVAGTAYSGNTIYF
cdr3_length: 17
v_call: TRBV9
j_call: TRBJ1-3

cdr3_aa: CASSPLGVRETYEQYF
cdr3_length: 16
v_call: TRBV7-9
j_call: TRBJ2-7

cdr3_aa: CASRTGPNYGYTF
cdr3_length: 13
v_call: TRBV19
j_call: TRBJ1-2

cdr3_aa: CASKEEGVIAEAFF
cdr3_length: 14
v_call: TRBV5-1
j_call: TRBJ1-1

cdr3_aa: CASKSGTGSLREQYF
cdr3_length: 15
v_call: TRBV6-1
j_call: TRBJ2-7

cdr3_aa: CASSLERQGSGELFF
cdr3_length: 15
v_call: TRBV5-5
j_call: TRBJ2-2

cdr3_aa: CASALGGGNTEAFF
cdr3_length: 14
v_call: TRBV12-5
j_call: TRBJ1-1

cdr3_aa: CASSLVVGTRPYNEQFF
cdr3_length: 17
v_call: TRBV5-8
j_call: TRBJ2-1

cdr3_aa: CASSHADRGPNIQYF
cdr3_length: 15
v_call: TRBV5-1
j_call: TRBJ2-4

cdr3_aa: CASSLDLWAQSYEQYF
cdr3_length: 16
v_call: TRBV5-4
j_call: TRBJ2-7

cdr3_aa: CASSLEDGGQPQHF
cdr3_length: 14
v_call: TRBV18
j_call: TRBJ1-5

cdr3_aa: CVIQARQILAGVNEQFF
cdr3_length: 17
v_call: TRBV7-9
j_call: TRBJ2-1

cdr3_aa: CASTSGGGGYTF
cdr3_length: 12
v_call: TRBV6-5
j_call: TRBJ1-2

cdr3_aa: CASSLTGQGDTEAFF
cdr3_length: 15
v_call: TRBV7-3
j_call: TRBJ1-1

cdr3_aa: CASSLETGYNSPLHF
cdr3_length: 15
v_call: TRBV11-2
j_call: TRBJ1-6

cdr3_aa: CASSDVGETYNEQFF
cdr3_length: 15
v_call: TRBV6-1
j_call: TRBJ2-1

cdr3_aa: CASSYSATSDYEQYF
cdr3_length: 15
v_call: TRBV6-5
j_call: TRBJ2-7

cdr3_aa: CASSTRDRDKDIQYF
cdr3_length: 15
v_call: TRBV25-1
j_call: TRBJ2-4

cdr3_aa: CASSEWGQEYGYTF
cdr3_length: 14
v_call: TRBV6-1
j_call: TRBJ1-2

cdr3_aa: CAWAPGATNEKLFF
cdr3_length: 14
v_call: TRBV30
j_call: TRBJ1-4

cdr3_aa: CASSEDTLNEQFF
cdr3_length: 13
v_call: TRBV6-4
j_call: TRBJ2-1

cdr3_aa: CASSPLTVSSEQYF
cdr3_length: 14
v_call: TRBV10-2
j_call: TRBJ2-7

cdr3_aa: CASSSSGGAETQYF
cdr3_length: 14
v_call: TRBV5-6
j_call: TRBJ2-5

cdr3_aa: CASSNRVYYEQYF
cdr3_length: 13
v_call: TRBV19
j_call: TRBJ2-7

cdr3_aa: CASSRNGGGSYNEQFF
cdr3_length: 16
v_call: TRBV4-1
j_call: TRBJ2-1

cdr3_aa: CASRQAGLETQYF
cdr3_length: 13
v_call: TRBV7-8
j_call: TRBJ2-5